This TCR beta chain was obtained from a study of PD-1 blockade in classical Hodgkin lymphoma. Broader study findings: Newly diagnosed patients were said to have less baseline TCR diversity than healthy donors did. Lower baseline TCR diversity marked trial partial responders and progressors.

The CDR3 is 15 amino acids. The V end lost 7 bases, the J end lost 4 bases, and 20 bases lay between the germline ends. Per the germline V gene, CDR1 is SGHAT and CDR2 is FQNNGV. The protocol was immunoSEQ multiplex PCR, while the TCRdb copy is restricted to in-frame clones and leaves out a portion. The sample records about 84,000 clones, 89% being singletons. On this clone itself: Its antigen remains unidentified.

Relapses following autologous stem cell transplantation were seen in all patients, with brentuximab vedotin exposure varying. Patients' outcomes at their best amounted to complete response, partial response or progressive disease. Sequences were derived from peripheral blood mononuclear cells (PBMCs), sampled at baseline. This clonotype originated in a human donor with classical Hodgkin lymphoma. The chain carries TRBV11-2 and TRBJ2-7, with D maybe TRBD2 (7 bases). Written as DNA, the CDR3 is TGTGCCAGCACCCTGAGTGGGGGGGCGAAGTACGAGCAGTACTTC. Translating it yields CASTLSGGAKYEQYF.